This T cell receptor (beta chain) was recorded in a study of blood T cell repertoires in COVID-19. Study details: COVID-19 samples, acute and convalescent, were from the United States, Italy and Spain. PBMCs, B-cell-depleted T cells, or T cells were the source of the cDNA or gDNA that made up the material.

Per the study methods: Estimated nucleated cell counts came from reference gene primer amplification. This table comes from immunoSEQ multiplex PCR, and its TCRdb copy is limited to in-frame clones, with some not included. Clone size and the V and J calls come from that table; the DNA yielded D and trimming. The sample gives fewer than 65,000 clones, more than 65% of which show up once; 25% is in the top ten. Germline assignment: CDR1 MDHEN and CDR2 SYDVKM. V lost 5 bases to trimming and J lost 8 bases; unmatched junction nucleotides: 10. The CDR3 length is 15 residues. Sequenced sample: peripheral blood. The TCR originated in a human donor in a cohort sampled during active COVID-19. The chain is built from TRBV28 and TRBJ2-1; 9 positions agree with TRBD2. The chain's CDR3 is CASSPRLAEGDEQFF. The CDR3 bases are TGTGCCAGCAGTCCGAGACTAGCGGAAGGCGATGAGCAGTTCTTC.